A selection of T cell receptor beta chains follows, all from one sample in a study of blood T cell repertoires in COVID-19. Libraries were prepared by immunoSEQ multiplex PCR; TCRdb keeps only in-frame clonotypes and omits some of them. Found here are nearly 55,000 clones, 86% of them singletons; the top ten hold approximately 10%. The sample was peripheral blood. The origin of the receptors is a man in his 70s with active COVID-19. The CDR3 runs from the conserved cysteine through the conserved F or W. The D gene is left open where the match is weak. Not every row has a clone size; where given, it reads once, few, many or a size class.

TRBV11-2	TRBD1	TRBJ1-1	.	CASTSQGVDTEAFF	TGTGCCAGCACCTCACAGGGGGTTGACACTGAAGCTTTCTTT
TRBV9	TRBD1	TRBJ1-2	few	CASSVGGQTNYGYTF	TGTGCCAGCAGCGTAGGGGGACAGACTAACTATGGCTACACCTTC
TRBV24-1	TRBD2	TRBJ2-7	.	CATSDSSRGEYYEQYF	TGTGCCACCAGTGACTCTTCCCGGGGGGAGTACTACGAGCAGTACTTC
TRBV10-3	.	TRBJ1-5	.	CATQGNKDQPQHF	TGTGCCACACAGGGAAATAAAGATCAGCCCCAGCATTTT
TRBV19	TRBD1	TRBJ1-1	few	CASSPGQGAVTEAFF	TGTGCCAGTAGTCCCGGACAGGGGGCGGTCACTGAAGCTTTCTTT
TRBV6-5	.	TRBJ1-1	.	CASSLAGVGTEAFF	TGTGCCAGCAGCCTGGCAGGGGTGGGCACTGAAGCTTTCTTT
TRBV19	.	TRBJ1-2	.	CASSTPGGNYGYTF	TGTGCCAGTAGTACCCCCGGGGGTAACTATGGCTACACCTTC
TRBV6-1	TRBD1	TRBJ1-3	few	CASSENRGRNTIYF	TGTGCCAGCAGTGAAAACAGGGGAAGAAACACCATATATTTT
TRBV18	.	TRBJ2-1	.	CASSPGVSDEQFF	TGTGCCAGCTCACCAGGAGTTAGCGATGAGCAGTTCTTC
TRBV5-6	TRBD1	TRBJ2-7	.	CASSGTGPSSYEQYF	TGTGCCAGCAGCGGGACAGGGCCAAGCTCCTACGAGCAGTACTTC
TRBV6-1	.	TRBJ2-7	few	CASSEYVTASYEQYF	TGTGCCAGCAGTGAATACGTAACAGCTTCCTACGAGCAGTACTTC
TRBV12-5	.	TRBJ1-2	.	CASAPIRDNGYTF	TGTGCTAGTGCCCCTATCCGGGACAATGGCTACACCTTC
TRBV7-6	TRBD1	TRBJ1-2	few	CASSPGTVHGYTF	TGTGCCAGCTCCCCCGGGACAGTCCATGGCTACACCTTC
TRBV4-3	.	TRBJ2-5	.	CASSQNPRQETQYF	TGCGCCAGCAGCCAAAATCCGAGACAAGAGACCCAGTACTTC
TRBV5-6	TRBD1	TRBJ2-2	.	CASSLVGQLTGELFF	TGTGCCAGCAGCTTGGTGGGACAGTTGACCGGGGAGCTGTTTTTT
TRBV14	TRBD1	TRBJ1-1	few	CASSPSMGQGDRNTEAFF	TGTGCCAGCAGCCCCTCTATGGGACAGGGTGATCGGAACACTGAAGCTTTCTTT
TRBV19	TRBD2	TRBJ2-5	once	CASSIGSGGTGETQYF	TGTGCCAGTAGTATAGGTAGCGGGGGAACGGGAGAGACCCAGTACTTC
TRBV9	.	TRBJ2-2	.	CASSEAEGGSAGELFF	TGTGCCAGCAGCGAGGCCGAGGGTGGTAGCGCCGGGGAGCTGTTTTTT
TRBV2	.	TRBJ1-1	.	CASGWGPNTEAFF	TGTGCCAGCGGCTGGGGGCCGAACACTGAAGCTTTCTTT
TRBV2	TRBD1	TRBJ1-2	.	CASATGGRRNGYTF	TGTGCCAGCGCGACAGGGGGCAGACGGAACGGCTACACCTTC
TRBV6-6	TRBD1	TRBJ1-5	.	CASSGTGGVQPQHF	TGTGCCAGCAGCGGGACAGGGGGCGTTCAGCCCCAGCATTTT
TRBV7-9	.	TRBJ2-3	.	CASSPWQADTQYF	TGTGCCAGCAGCCCCTGGCAGGCAGATACGCAGTATTTT
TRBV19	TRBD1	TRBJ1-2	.	CASSIGTGDYGYTF	TGTGCCAGTAGTATCGGGACAGGGGACTATGGCTACACCTTC
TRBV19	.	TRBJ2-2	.	CASTLAAGGELFF	TGTGCCAGTACCCTGGCCGCAGGCGGGGAGCTGTTTTTT
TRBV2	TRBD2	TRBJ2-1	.	CASRVTGGNEQFF	TGTGCCAGCAGGGTAACGGGGGGGAATGAGCAGTTCTTC
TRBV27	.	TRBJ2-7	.	CASRRQVSSYEQYF	TGTGCCAGCAGACGTCAGGTGAGCTCCTACGAGCAGTACTTC
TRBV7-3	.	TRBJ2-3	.	CASSLQGFKTDTQYF	TGTGCCAGCAGTTTACAGGGATTTAAGACAGATACGCAGTATTTT
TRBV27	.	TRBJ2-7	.	CASSLGGPGEQYF	TGTGCCAGCAGTCTCGGGGGGCCTGGAGAGCAGTACTTC
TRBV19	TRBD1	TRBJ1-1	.	CASSINWDRGFAFF	TGTGCCAGTAGTATAAATTGGGACAGGGGGTTTGCTTTCTTT
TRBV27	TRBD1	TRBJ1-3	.	CASSRIRDSGNTIYF	TGTGCCAGCAGTCGGATCCGGGACAGTGGAAACACCATATATTTT
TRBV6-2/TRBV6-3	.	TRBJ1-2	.	CASSQTGTHGYTF	TGTGCCAGCAGTCAAACAGGGACCCATGGCTACACCTTC
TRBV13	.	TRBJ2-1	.	CASSLRKFEGGEQFF	TGTGCCAGCAGCTTAAGGAAGTTTGAGGGAGGTGAGCAGTTCTTC
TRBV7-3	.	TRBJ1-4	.	CASSLRSTGPYIWLFF	TGTGCCAGCAGCTTAAGATCTACAGGGCCCTATATATGGCTGTTTTTT
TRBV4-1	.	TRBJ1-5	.	CASSQDGGWEPQHF	TGCGCCAGCAGCCAAGATGGGGGCTGGGAGCCCCAGCATTTT
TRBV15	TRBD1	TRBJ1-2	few	CATSRRQGEGGYTF	TGTGCCACCAGCAGACGACAGGGGGAGGGAGGCTACACCTTC
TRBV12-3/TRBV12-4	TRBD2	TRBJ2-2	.	CASKRGNTGELFF	TGTGCCAGCAAGCGGGGGAACACCGGGGAGCTGTTTTTT
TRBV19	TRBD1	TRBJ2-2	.	CASSIGDRDAGELFF	TGTGCCAGTAGTATAGGGGACAGGGATGCCGGGGAGCTGTTTTTT
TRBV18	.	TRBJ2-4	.	CASSPQRGIGNIQYF	TGTGCCAGCTCACCACAACGGGGGATCGGGAACATTCAGTACTTC
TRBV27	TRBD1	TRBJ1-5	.	CASSNRQGIPPNQPQHF	TGTGCCAGCAGTAACAGACAGGGAATACCGCCCAATCAGCCCCAGCATTTT
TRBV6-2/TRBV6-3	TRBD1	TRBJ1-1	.	CASSPRGRQGTEAFF	TGTGCCAGCAGTCCCAGGGGGCGTCAGGGGACTGAAGCTTTCTTT
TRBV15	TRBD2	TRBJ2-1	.	CATSRDPGGGANEQFF	TGTGCCACCAGCAGAGATCCGGGCGGGGGGGCCAATGAGCAGTTCTTC
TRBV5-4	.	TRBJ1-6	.	CASSYQGSGSSPLHF	TGTGCCAGCAGCTACCAGGGGTCAGGTAGTTCACCCCTCCACTTT
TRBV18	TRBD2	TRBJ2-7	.	CASSRRDHGGYYEQYF	TGTGCCAGCTCACGCCGGGACCACGGGGGGTACTACGAGCAGTACTTC
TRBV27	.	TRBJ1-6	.	CASRLTVSSYNSPLHF	TGTGCCAGCAGGCTGACTGTGAGCTCCTATAATTCACCCCTCCACTTT
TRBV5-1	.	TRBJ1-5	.	CASSPGVGVYNQPQHF	TGCGCCAGCAGCCCGGGGGTCGGTGTGTACAATCAGCCCCAGCATTTT
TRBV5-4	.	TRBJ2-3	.	CASSAAARSDTQYF	TGTGCCAGCAGCGCCGCCGCCAGGTCAGATACGCAGTATTTT
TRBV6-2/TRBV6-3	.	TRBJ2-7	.	CASSSHLLGAYSYEQYF	TGTGCCAGCAGTTCCCACCTCTTAGGAGCCTACTCCTACGAGCAGTACTTC
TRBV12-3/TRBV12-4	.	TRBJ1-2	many	CASTDSAHGYTF	TGTGCCAGCACCGACAGCGCCCATGGCTACACCTTC
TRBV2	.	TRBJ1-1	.	CASSPTVDAFF	TGTGCCAGCAGCCCGACAGTTGATGCTTTCTTT
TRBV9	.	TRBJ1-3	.	CASSVAPSGGSGNTIYF	TGTGCCAGCAGCGTAGCTCCCTCCGGGGGCTCTGGAAACACCATATATTTT
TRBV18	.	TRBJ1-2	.	CASSPGTSNYGYTF	TGTGCCAGCTCACCAGGGACATCGAACTATGGCTACACCTTC
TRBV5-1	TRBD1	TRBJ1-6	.	CASSLVSGQGNSPLHF	TGCGCCAGCAGCTTGGTCTCGGGACAGGGAAACTCACCCCTCCACTTT
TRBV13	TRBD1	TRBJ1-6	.	CASSLGDRDSPLHF	TGTGCCAGCAGCTTAGGGGACAGGGATTCACCCCTCCACTTT
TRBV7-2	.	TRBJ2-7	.	CASSSFGGLVSYEQYF	TGTGCCAGCAGCTCCTTTGGGGGCCTTGTCTCCTACGAGCAGTACTTC
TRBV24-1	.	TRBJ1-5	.	CATSDRWPQPQHF	TGTGCCACCAGTGATCGATGGCCCCAGCCCCAGCATTTT
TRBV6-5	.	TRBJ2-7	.	CASSLGGLGNYEQYF	TGTGCCAGCAGCCTAGGAGGTTTAGGGAACTACGAGCAGTACTTC
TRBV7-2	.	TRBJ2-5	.	CASSLTRVRWTQYF	TGTGCCAGCAGCTTAACCAGGGTCCGGTGGACCCAGTACTTC